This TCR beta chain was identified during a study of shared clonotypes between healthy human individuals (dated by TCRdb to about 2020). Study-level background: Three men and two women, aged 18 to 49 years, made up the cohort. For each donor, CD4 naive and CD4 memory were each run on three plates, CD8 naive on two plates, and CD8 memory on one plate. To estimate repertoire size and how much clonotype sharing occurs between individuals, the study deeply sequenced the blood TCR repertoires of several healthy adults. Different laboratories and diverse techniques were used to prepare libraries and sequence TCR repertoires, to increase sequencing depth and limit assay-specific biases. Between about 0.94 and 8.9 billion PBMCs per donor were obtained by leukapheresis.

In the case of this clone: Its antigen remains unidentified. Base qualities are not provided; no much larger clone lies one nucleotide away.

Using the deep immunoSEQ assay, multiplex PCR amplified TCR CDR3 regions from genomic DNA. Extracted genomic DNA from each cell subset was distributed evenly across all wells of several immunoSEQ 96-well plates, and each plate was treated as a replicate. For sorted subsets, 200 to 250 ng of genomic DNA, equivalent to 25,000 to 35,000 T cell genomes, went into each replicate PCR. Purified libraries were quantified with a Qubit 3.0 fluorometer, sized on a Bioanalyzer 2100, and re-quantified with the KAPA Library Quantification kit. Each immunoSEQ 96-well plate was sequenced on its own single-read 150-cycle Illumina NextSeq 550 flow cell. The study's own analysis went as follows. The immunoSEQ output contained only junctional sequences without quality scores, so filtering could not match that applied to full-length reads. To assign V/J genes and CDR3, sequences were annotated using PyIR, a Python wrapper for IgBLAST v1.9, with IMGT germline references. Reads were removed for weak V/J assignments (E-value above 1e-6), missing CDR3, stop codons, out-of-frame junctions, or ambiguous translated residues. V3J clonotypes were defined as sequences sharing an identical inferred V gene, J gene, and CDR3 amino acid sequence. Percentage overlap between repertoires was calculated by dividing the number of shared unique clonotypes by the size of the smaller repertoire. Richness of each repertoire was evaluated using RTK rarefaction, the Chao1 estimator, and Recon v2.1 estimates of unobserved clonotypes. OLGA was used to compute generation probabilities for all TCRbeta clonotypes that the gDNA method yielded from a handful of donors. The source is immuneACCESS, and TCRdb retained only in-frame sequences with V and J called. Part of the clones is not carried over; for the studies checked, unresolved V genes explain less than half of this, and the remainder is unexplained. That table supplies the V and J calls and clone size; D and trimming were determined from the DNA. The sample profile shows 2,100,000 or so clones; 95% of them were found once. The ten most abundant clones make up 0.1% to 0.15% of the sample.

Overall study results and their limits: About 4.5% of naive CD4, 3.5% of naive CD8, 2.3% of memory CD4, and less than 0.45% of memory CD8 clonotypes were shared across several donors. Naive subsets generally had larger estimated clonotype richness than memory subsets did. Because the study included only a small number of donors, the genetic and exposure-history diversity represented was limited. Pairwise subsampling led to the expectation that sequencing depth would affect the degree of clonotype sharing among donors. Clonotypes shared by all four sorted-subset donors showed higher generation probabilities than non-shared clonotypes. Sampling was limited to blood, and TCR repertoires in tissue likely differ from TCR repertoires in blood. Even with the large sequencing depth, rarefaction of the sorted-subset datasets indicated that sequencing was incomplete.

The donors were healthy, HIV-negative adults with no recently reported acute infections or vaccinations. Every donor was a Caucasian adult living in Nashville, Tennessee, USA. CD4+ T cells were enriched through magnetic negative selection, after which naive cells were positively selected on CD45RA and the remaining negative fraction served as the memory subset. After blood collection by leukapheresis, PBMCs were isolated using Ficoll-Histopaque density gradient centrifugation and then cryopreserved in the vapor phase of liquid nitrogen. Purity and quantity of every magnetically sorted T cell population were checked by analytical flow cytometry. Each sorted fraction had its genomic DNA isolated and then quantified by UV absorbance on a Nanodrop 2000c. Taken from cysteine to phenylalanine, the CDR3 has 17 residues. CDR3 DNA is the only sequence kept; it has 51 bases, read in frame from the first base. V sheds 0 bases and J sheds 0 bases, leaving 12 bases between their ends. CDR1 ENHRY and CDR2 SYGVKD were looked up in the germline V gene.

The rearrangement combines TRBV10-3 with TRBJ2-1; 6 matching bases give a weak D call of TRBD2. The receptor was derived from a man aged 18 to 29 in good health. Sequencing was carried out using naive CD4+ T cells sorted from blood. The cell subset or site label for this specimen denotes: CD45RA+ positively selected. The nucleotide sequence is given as TGTGCCATCAGTGAGTCGAAAGCGGGCGGCTCCTACAATGAGCAGTTCTTC. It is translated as CAISESKAGGSYNEQFF.